The next 11 T cell receptor beta chains were all read from a single sample in a study of T cell responses to AZD1222 COVID-19 vaccine. Assay: immunoSEQ multiplex PCR; the TCRdb copy retains only in-frame clones and omits some. The sample lists 150,000 to 180,000 clones; about nine tenths were seen once. This sample comprised peripheral blood, obtained on day 0 of AZD1222 vaccination. The receptors derive from an adult in good health.

The chain joins TRBV19 to TRBJ1-1; D ambiguous. The V and J ends lost 3 bases and 7 bases respectively, with 6 bases between them. This CDR3 spans 11 amino acids. CDR1 and CDR2 (germline): LNHDA, SQIVND (reference sequence). Here the CDR3 reads CASSMTYEAFF. For the CDR3, the DNA is TGTGCCAGTAGTATGACATATGAAGCTTTCTTT.

This clone has just one count. J is TRBJ2-1 and V is TRBV27; 11 positions match TRBD2. The CDR3 runs to 17 residues. After removal of 0 bases from V and 4 bases from J, the junction contained 5 bases not matched to a gene. From germline, CDR1 is MNHEY and CDR2 SMNVEV (reference sequence). Here the CDR3 DNA reads TGTGCCAGCAGTTTATCGCTGCTAGCGGGAGGTTACAATGAGCAGTTCTTC. Its translation is CASSLSLLAGGYNEQFF.

This clone was counted between two and nine times. This chain connects TRBV7-2 to TRBJ1-1, with D perhaps matching TRBD1 (6 bases). Germline CDR1 and CDR2: SGHTA and FQGNSA. The CDR3 has 14 residues. Trimming took off 5 bases at V and 1 base at J, with 11 bases between the two ends. CDR3 loop: CASSREGQNTEAFF. The CDR3 DNA follows: TGTGCCAGCAGCAGAGAGGGACAGAACACTGAAGCTTTCTTT.

This clone occurred once. The J gene is TRBJ2-2, the V gene TRBV7-9, with no clear D. The germline V gene encodes CDR1 SEHNR and CDR2 FQNEAQ (reference sequence). Trimming left V 4 bases short and J 7 bases short, with 13 bases between. This CDR3 has 14 amino acids. CDR3 loop: CASSSSRGGGELFF. As DNA, the CDR3 is TGTGCCAGCAGCTCTAGTCGTGGTGGCGGGGAGCTGTTTTTT. The full variable domain, completed using reference TRBV7-9 and TRBJ2-2, is DTGVSQNPRHKITKRGQNVTFRCDPISEHNRLYWYRQTLGQGPEFLTYFQNEAQLEKSRLLSDRFSAERPKGSFSTLEIQRTEQGDSAMYLCASSSSRGGGELFFGEGSRLTVL.

This clone has a single count. The chain couples TRBV15 to TRBJ1-1; D gene ambiguous. The CDR3 runs to 13 residues. Trimming removed 0 bases at V and 8 bases at J, with 10 bases between. Germline V gene data show CDR1 as LNHNV and CDR2 as YYDKDF (reference sequence). DNA of the CDR3: TGTGCCACCAGCAGAGAAGGGCAAGGGGAAGCTTTCTTT. It codes for CATSREGQGEAFF.

The J gene is TRBJ1-1, the V gene TRBV7-9, with a tentative D call TRBD1 (5 bases). The CDR3 has 15 amino acids. Per the germline V gene, CDR1 is SEHNR and CDR2 is FQNEAQ (reference sequence). V shed 8 bases and J shed 3 bases, with 19 bases lying between them. The CDR3 region is CASGRLGGEDTEAFF. The CDR3 DNA sequence: TGTGCCAGCGGACGACTTGGGGGAGAAGACACTGAAGCTTTCTTT.

This chain uses TRBV28 with TRBJ1-1; a possible D gene is TRBD1 (5 bases). CDR1 is MDHEN, CDR2 SYDVKM, per germline. The CDR3 has 15 amino acids. Deletions cut 3 bases from V and 2 bases from J, with 13 bases between. CDR3 sequence (DNA): TGTGCCAGCAGTTTTCAGGGTGCGGGCAACACTGAAGCTTTCTTT. Translating it yields CASSFQGAGNTEAFF.

The chain combines TRBV6-2 or TRBV6-3 with TRBJ2-7; 8 positions match TRBD2. V was clipped by 5 bases and J by 4 bases; unmatched bases: 25. This CDR3 spans 20 amino acids. Germline CDR1 and CDR2: MNHEY and SVGEGT. The DNA for the CDR3 is TGTGCCAGCAGTCCCGGGTATAGCGGGAAAAGATATTCATACTATTACGAGCAGTACTTC. Protein product: CASSPGYSGKRYSYYYEQYF.

The CDR3 sequence: CASSREMNTEAFF. The CDR3 nucleotides are TGCGCCAGCAGCCGCGAGATGAACACTGAAGCTTTCTTT. The chain carries TRBV4-3 and TRBJ1-1; no clear D. The V end was cut by 4 bases, the J end by 0 bases, with 6 bases between. The CDR3 sequence is 13 residues long. Germline lookup yields CDR1 LGHNA and CDR2 YSLEER.

J is TRBJ2-3 and V is TRBV29-1; D call uncertain. This CDR3 spans 14 amino acids. V lost 4 bases to trimming and J lost 6 bases, with 17 bases between them. CDR1 and CDR2 (germline): SQVTM, ANQGSEA. The CDR3 is CSVVGKNTLDTQYF. Written as DNA, the CDR3 is TGCAGCGTTGTTGGGAAAAACACACTTGATACGCAGTATTTT.

The gene calls are TRBV10-3 and TRBJ1-1; TRBD1 matches 7 bases. The CDR3 loop spans 15 amino acids. Germline loops: CDR1 ENHRY, CDR2 SYGVKD. J lost 4 bases, V lost 3 bases, and 8 bases had no gene match. DNA of the CDR3: TGTGCCATCAGTGACAGACAGGGAGAAGGCACTGAAGCTTTCTTT. Its translation: CAISDRQGEGTEAFF.